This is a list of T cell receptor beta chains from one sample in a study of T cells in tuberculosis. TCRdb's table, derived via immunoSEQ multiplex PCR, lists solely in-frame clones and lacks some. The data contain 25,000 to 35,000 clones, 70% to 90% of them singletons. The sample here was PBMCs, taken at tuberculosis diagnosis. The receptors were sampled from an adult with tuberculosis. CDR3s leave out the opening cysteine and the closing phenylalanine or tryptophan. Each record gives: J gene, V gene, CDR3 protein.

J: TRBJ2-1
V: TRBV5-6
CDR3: ASSTGTSISEQF

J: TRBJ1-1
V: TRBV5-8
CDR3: ASRPGQGVMNTEAF

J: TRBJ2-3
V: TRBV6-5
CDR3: ASRSTGGTDTQY

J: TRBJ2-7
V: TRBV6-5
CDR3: ASSLMGGRANEQY

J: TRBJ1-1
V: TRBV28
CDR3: ASHGPGTGNTEAF

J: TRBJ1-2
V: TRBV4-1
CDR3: ASSQVIPDPGGGGTNYGYT

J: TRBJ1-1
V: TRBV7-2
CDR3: ASSERVPQAF

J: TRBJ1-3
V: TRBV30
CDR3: AWSVPLGRTSSGNTIY

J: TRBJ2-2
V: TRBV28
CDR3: ASRPGGNTGELF

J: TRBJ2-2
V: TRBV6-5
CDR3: ASSRSNTGELF

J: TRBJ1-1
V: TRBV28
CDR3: ASIPSRGGLEAF

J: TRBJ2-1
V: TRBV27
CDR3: ASSSLRDFYNNEQF

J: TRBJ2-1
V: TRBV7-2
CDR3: ASSSRTGSHNEQF

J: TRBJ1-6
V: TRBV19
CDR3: ASRENFENSPLH

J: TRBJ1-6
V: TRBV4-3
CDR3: ASSKGSYNSPLH

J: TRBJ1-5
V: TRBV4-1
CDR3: ASSQVPGSNQPQH

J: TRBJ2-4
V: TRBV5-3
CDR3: ARVEKEESFRAKNIQY

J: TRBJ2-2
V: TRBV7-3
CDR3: ASSSRNTGELF

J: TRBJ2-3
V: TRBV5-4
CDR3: ASSLGTSPFLTDTQY

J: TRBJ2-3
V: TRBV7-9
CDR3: ASSFSGWGHVDTQY

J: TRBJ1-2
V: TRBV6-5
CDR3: ASSRGRDYGYT

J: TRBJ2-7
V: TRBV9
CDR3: ASSVEKRGEQY

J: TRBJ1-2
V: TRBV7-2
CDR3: ASSLDRVAGYT

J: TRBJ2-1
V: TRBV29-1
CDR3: SVSIAGSYNEQF

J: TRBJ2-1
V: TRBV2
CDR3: ASSETSGDDGEQF

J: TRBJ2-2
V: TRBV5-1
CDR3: ASSFGQGSTGELF

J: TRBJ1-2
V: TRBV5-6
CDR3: ASSKDTGQGGYGYT

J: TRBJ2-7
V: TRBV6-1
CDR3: ASISVRGSYEQY

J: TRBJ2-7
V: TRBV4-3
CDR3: ASSQDPRENEQY

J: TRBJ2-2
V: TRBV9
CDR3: ASSLEGLGTGELF

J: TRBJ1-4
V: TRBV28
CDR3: ASSQGQVATNEKLF

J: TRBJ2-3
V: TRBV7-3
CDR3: ASSPVASATDTQY

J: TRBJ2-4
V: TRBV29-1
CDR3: SVYVPGLMKNIQY

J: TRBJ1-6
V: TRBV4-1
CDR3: ASSLLTGQNSPLH

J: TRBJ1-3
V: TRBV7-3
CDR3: ASSPSPGVSGNTIY

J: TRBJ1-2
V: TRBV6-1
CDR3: ASSGPYRGLRLGYGYT

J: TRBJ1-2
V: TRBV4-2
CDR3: ASSQRQGGFRANYGYT

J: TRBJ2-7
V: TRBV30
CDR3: ALKTGVYEQY

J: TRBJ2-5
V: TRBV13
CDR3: ASSLDGTGLETQY

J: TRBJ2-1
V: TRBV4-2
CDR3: ASSQAPEVAEQF

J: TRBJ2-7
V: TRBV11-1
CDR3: ASSFDTGSYEQY

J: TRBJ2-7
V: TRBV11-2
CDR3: ASSLDSILYEQY

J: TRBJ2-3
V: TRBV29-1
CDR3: SVTPLAGFSTDTQY

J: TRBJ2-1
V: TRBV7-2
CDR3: ASSSGLAGSDEQF

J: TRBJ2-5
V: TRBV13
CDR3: ASSLANKASLETQY

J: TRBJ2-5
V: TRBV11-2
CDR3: ASSLVGGSSETQY

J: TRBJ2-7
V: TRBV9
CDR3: ASSPSASAYEQY

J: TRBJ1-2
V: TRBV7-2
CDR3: ASSLFGESGYT

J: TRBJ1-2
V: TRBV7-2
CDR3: ASSSSRRDYGYT

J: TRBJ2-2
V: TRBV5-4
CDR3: ASSLSLANTGELF

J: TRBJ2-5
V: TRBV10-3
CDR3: AISETDQETQY

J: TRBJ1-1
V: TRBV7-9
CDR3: ASSSETGGWTEAF

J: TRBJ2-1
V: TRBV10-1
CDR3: ASSGTSGGYNEQF

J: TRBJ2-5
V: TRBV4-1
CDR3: ASSPTGPGTQY

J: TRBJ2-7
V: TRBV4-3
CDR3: ASSQGDRGAYEQY